This T cell receptor (beta chain) originates from a study of T cell responses to AZD1222 COVID-19 vaccine. V was shortened by 3 bases and J by 9 bases, with 11 bases between the two germline ends. CDR1 is SEHNR and CDR2 is FQNEAQ in the germline V gene (reference sequence). The CDR3 has 12 residues. Here immunoSEQ multiplex PCR was the method, and the copy in TCRdb shows in-frame clones only, minus some. This table holds some 150,000 clones, approximately 88% found once. The sequencing used peripheral blood, collected 28 days after the second AZD1222 dose. The chain couples TRBV7-9 to TRBJ1-1; tentatively, D is TRBD1 (5 bases). The source of this sequence is an adult who received the AZD1222 COVID-19 vaccine. The CDR3 is CASSFGQAKAFF. CDR3 coding DNA: TGTGCCAGCAGCTTCGGACAAGCGAAAGCTTTCTTT.